This TCR beta chain stems from a study of shared clonotypes between healthy human individuals. In the study overall: The donors, a couple of women and a few men, were aged 18 to 49.

The method was immunoSEQ multiplex PCR; TCRdb's version includes in-frame clones alone and lacks a portion of them. Among approximately 2,300,000 clones, roughly 92% were seen once, and the ten largest hold around 0.38%. The investigators split CD4+ cells into a CD45RA+ naive subset and a CD45RA-negative memory subset. Germline V gene data show CDR1 as SGDLS and CDR2 as YYNGEE. The CDR3 is 18 amino acids. V dropped 4 bases and J dropped 6; count of bases not matched to a gene: 12. Sequenced material: naive CD4+ T cells from PBMCs. Subset defined: CD45RA+ positively selected. The TCR sequence derives from a man between 18 and 29 years old in good health. Some clones in this sample may be carry-over from other donors' samples. This chain connects TRBV9 to TRBJ2-2, with TRBD2 matching over 13 bases. CDR3 bases: TGTGCCAGCAGCCCCCGCCTTACTAGCGGGAGGGCCCCCGGGGAGCTGTTTTTT. It yields the protein CASSPRLTSGRAPGELFF.